This TCR beta chain was sequenced during a study of vaccination and CD4 T cells after COVID-19. Across the study: Sampling that followed vaccination took place a median roughly 69 days after dose two, within a range of 14 to 241.

As regards this clonotype: What it binds is not known.

The treatment is: approximately nine-day PBMC culture with coronavirus spike peptide pools or control peptides (ViraFEST assay). The length of the CDR3 is 14 residues. The germline gives CDR1 SGHRS, CDR2 YFSETQ. The V segment lost 2 bases and the J segment 2 bases; nucleotides outside the gene matches: 3. Sequencing of DNA taken from cultured CD4+ T cells relied on the Oncomine TCR Beta short-read assay. The template was genomic DNA from cultured CD4+ T cells. Each CDR3 protein gets one entry after TCRdb re-called the PCR reads with MiXCR. Of about 20,000 distinct CDR3 sequences listed, 48% were seen once; the top ten hold around 5.5%.

The sample consisted of CD4+ T cells from blood, cultured in vitro. This receptor was taken from a human donor who had recovered from COVID-19. This sequence joins TRBV5-1 and TRBJ1-2; TRBD1 aligns across 7 bases. CDR3 in DNA: TGCGCCAGCAGCTTAGGACAGGCGAACTATGGCTACACCTTC. Amino acids: CASSLGQANYGYTF.